This entry lists 17 T cell receptor beta chains sequenced from one sample in a study of blood T cell repertoires in COVID-19. Assay used: immunoSEQ multiplex PCR; TCRdb lists only in-frame clones, some missing. The sample comprises 470,000 or so clones, about 89% of which are singletons, and roughly 4% rests with the top ten. Material for sequencing was peripheral blood. All receptors derive from a woman in her 30s with acute or convalescent COVID-19.

The CDR3 nucleotides read TGTGCCAGCAGCCAAGCAGGGGGCCTAGGAGCTAACTATGGCTACACCTTC. Translating it yields CASSQAGGLGANYGYTF. The chain has TRBV4-2 and TRBJ1-2; 8 nucleotides agree with TRBD1. The ends lost 1 base at V and 0 bases at J; junction bases unmatched: 7. This CDR3 spans 17 amino acids. CDR1 and CDR2 from the germline V gene are LGHNA and YNFKEQ.

This clone showed up just once. This chain uses TRBV2 with TRBJ2-7; perhaps TRBD2 as D (6 bases). V lost 5 bases and J 3 bases, leaving 8 bases between the germline ends. CDR3 length: 12 amino acids. Germline CDR1 and CDR2: SNHLY and FYNNEI. Here the CDR3 reads CASSQEGYEQYF. The CDR3 DNA is TGTGCCAGCAGTCAGGAGGGCTACGAGCAGTACTTC.

In this sample, this clone turned up once. V gene TRBV28 combines with J gene TRBJ2-1; 8 bases agree with TRBD1. This CDR3 is built from 12 residues. J gave up 13 bases and V 5 bases, and 7 bases lay outside the gene matches. Germline V CDR1 and CDR2: MDHEN, SYDVKM. The CDR3 DNA follows: TGTGCCAGCAGTAATACAGGGGGTTCCCAGTTCTTC. This sequence encodes CASSNTGGSQFF.

The chain is built from TRBV5-1 and TRBJ2-7, with TRBD1 identical over 8 bases. The CDR3 is 14 residues long. CDR1 and CDR2 (germline): SGHRS, YFSETQ. With 2 bases clipped from V and 2 bases from J, the junction kept 3 bases outside the gene matches. The DNA for the CDR3 is TGCGCCAGCAGCTTCTTGACAGGGGCCTACGAGCAGTACTTC. This encodes CASSFLTGAYEQYF.

This clone was seen a few times. The chain is built from TRBV7-9 and TRBJ1-2; the match to TRBD1 covers 8 bases. The germline V gene has CDR1 SEHNR and CDR2 FQNEAQ (reference sequence). The length of the CDR3 is 13 residues. Trimming took 6 bases from V and 4 from J; bases not matched to a gene: 4. CDR3 region: CASRPGTGYGYTF. The CDR3 DNA is TGTGCCAGCAGACCTGGGACAGGCTATGGCTACACCTTC.

The table lists this clone with a few counts. The rearrangement links TRBV19 to TRBJ2-1; TRBD1 matches at 7 bases. CDR3 size: 19 residues. V lost 4 bases to trimming and J lost 4 bases; unmatched junction nucleotides: 19. CDR1 and CDR2 from the germline V gene are LNHDA and SQIVND (reference sequence). CDR3: CASSTYHPQGGDSYNEQFF. The CDR3, as DNA: TGTGCCAGTAGTACGTACCACCCCCAAGGGGGCGATTCGTACAATGAGCAGTTCTTC.

DNA of the CDR3: TGCGCCAGCAGCCAAAAACCGGGACAGGGGATAAGTCAGCCCCAGCATTTT. This translates into CASSQKPGQGISQPQHF. The J gene is TRBJ1-5, the V gene TRBV4-1; TRBD1 aligns across 10 bases. This CDR3 is built from 17 residues. CDR1 and CDR2 from the germline V gene are MGHRA and YSYEKL. The J segment lost 6 bases and the V segment lost 2 bases, leaving 10 bases of the junction unmatched.

Regarding this clone: Other DNA sequences from this sample encode an identical CDR3 as well. The chain is built from TRBV20-1 and TRBJ2-5, with no clear D. In germline, CDR1 is DFQATT, CDR2 SNEGSKA (reference sequence). This CDR3 comprises 10 residues. V was cut by 4 bases and J by 4 bases, with 4 bases left in between. CDR3 DNA sequence: TGCAGTGCTACAGGAGAGACCCAGTACTTC. It is translated as CSATGETQYF.

V gene TRBV11-2 combines with J gene TRBJ1-4; 12 positions agree with TRBD1. CDR3 length: 18 residues. The V gene end was trimmed by 5 bases and the J gene end by 2 bases; junction bases not matched to a gene: 9. Germline loops: CDR1 SGHAT, CDR2 FQNNGV. The CDR3 reads CASSQSGTGGVTNEKLFF. CDR3 DNA sequence: TGTGCCAGCAGCCAAAGCGGGACAGGGGGCGTGACTAATGAAAAACTGTTTTTT. Using reference TRBV11-2 and TRBJ1-4 for the parts outside the CDR3, the full variable domain is EAGVAQSPRYKIIEKRQSVAFWCNPISGHATLYWYQQILGQGPKLLIQFQNNGVVDDSQLPKDRFSAERLKGVDSTLKIQPAKLEDSAVYLCASSQSGTGGVTNEKLFFGSGTQLSVL.

The chain links TRBV18 to TRBJ1-2; tentative D call: TRBD1 (6 bases). Per the germline V gene, CDR1 is KGHSH and CDR2 is LQKENI. The CDR3 spans 15 residues. Trimming took 2 bases from V and 0 from J, leaving 10 bases between them. The CDR3 loop is CASSPGTGTNYGYTF. The CDR3 DNA reads as TGTGCCAGCTCACCAGGAACAGGGACTAACTATGGCTACACCTTC.

The J gene is TRBJ2-3, the V gene TRBV6-5; 8 bases line up with TRBD2. This CDR3 comprises 13 residues. After removal of 6 bases from V and 6 bases from J, the junction contained 5 bases not matched to a gene. Germline lookup yields CDR1 MNHEY and CDR2 SVGAGI. CDR3 sequence: CASRGLGRDTQYF. In DNA, the CDR3 is TGTGCCAGCAGGGGACTAGGGCGTGATACGCAGTATTTT.

This chain's CDR3 is CASGGLPENEQYF. DNA of the CDR3: TGTGCCAGCGGGGGACTCCCTGAGAACGAGCAGTACTTC. This sequence joins TRBV28 and TRBJ2-7; D perhaps matches TRBD2 (6 bases). The CDR3 contains 13 residues. V lost 8 bases to trimming and J lost 5 bases, with 16 bases between them. CDR1 is MDHEN and CDR2 is SYDVKM in the germline V gene.

CDR3 nucleotide sequence: TGTGCCAGCTCACCAGGGACAGGGTCCTACGAGCAGTACTTC. As protein: CASSPGTGSYEQYF. The chain employs TRBV18 and TRBJ2-7; 9 bases agree with TRBD1. In germline, CDR1 is KGHSH, CDR2 LQKENI. Germline trimming cut 2 bases from V and 1 base from J; bases unmatched to any gene: 0. The CDR3 sequence is 14 residues long.

The V call is TRBV18, the J call TRBJ2-7, with D maybe TRBD2 (6 bases). The germline V gene encodes CDR1 KGHSH and CDR2 LQKENI. This CDR3 comprises 15 residues. The V end was cut by 6 bases, the J end by 0 bases, with 15 bases between. The CDR3 loop reads CASSPAGRTSYEQYF. The CDR3 region has the DNA TGTGCCAGCTCCCCAGCGGGCCGGACCTCCTACGAGCAGTACTTC.

This clone has only one observation. The chain couples TRBV21-1 to TRBJ1-4. TRBV21-1 is given as a pseudogene. The CDR3 covers 17 residues. Written as DNA, the CDR3 is TGTGCCAGCAGCAAAGGAAGCCAACCGGGAGCTAATGAAAAACTGTTTTTT. Translating it yields CASSKGSQPGANEKLFF.

The V call is TRBV24-1, the J call TRBJ2-1; D gene ambiguous. V gave up 4 bases and J gave up 1 base, with 16 bases separating them. CDR1 is KGHDR, CDR2 SFDVKD, per germline. The CDR3 is 17 amino acids. CDR3 nucleotides: TGTGCCACCAGTGACCCCTCCCGTGCCGGGTCCTACAATGAGCAGTTCTTC. As protein: CATSDPSRAGSYNEQFF.

As concerns this clone: Sequence at one end of the junction differs from germline and may be a read error. V and J are TRBV6-5 and TRBJ2-3; no firm D call. Germline V gene sequence: CDR1 MNHEY, CDR2 SVGAGI. The CDR3 contains 16 residues. CDR3 sequence: CASTYLNNADTDTQYF. The CDR3 region has the DNA TGTGCCAGCACTTACCTGAACAACGCAGACACAGATACGCAGTATTTT.